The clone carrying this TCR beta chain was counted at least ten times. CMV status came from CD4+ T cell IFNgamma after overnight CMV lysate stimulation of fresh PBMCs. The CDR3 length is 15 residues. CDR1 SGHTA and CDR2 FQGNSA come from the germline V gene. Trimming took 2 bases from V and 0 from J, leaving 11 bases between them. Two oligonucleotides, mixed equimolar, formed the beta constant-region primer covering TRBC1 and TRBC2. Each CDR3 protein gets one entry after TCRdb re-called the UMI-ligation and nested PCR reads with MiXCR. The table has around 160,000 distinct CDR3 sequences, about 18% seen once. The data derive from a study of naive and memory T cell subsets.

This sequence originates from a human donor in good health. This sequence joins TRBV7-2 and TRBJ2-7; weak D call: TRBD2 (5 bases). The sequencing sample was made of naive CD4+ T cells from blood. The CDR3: CASSLRSGSSYEQYF. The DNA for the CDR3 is TGTGCCAGCAGCTTACGAAGCGGAAGCTCCTACGAGCAGTACTTC.